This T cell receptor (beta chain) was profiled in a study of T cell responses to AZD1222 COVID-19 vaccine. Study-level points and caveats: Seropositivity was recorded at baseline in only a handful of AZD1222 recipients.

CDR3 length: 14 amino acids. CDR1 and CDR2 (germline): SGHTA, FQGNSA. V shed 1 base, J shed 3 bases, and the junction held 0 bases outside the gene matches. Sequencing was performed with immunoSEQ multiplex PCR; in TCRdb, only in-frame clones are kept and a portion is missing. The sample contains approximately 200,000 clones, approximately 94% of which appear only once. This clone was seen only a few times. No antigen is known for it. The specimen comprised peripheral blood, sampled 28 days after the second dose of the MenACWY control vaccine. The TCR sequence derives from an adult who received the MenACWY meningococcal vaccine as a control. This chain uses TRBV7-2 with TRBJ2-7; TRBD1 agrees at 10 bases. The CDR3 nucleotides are TGTGCCAGCAGCTTAGGGGACAGGGGCTACGAGCAGTACTTC. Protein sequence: CASSLGDRGYEQYF.